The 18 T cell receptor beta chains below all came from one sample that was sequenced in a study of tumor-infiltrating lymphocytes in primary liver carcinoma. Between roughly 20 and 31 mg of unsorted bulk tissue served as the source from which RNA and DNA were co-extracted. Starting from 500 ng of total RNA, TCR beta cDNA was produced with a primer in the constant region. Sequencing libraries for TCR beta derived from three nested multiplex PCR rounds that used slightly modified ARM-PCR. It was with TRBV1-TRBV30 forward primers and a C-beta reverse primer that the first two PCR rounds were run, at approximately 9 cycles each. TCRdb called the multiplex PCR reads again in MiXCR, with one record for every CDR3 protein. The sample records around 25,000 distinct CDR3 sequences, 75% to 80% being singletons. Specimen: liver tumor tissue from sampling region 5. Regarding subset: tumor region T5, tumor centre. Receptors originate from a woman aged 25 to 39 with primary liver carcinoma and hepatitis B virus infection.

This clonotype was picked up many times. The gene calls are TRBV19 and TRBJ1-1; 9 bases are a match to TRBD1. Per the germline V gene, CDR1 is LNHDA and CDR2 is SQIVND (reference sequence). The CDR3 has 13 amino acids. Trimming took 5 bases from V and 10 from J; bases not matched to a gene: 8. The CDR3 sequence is CASSVDRGMRAFF. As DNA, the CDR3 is TGTGCCAGTAGTGTCGACAGGGGGATGAGAGCTTTCTTT. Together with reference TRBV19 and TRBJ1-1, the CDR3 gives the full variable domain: DGGITQSPKYLFRKEGQNVTLSCEQNLNHDAMYWYRQDPGQGLRLIYYSQIVNDFQKGDIAEGYSVSREKKESFPLTVTSAQKNPTAFYLCASSVDRGMRAFFGQGTRLTVV.

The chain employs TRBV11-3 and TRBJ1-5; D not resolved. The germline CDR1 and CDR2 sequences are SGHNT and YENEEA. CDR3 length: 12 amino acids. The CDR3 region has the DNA TGTGCTCCCTCGGAGGGCGATCAGCCCCAGCATTTT. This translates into CAPSEGDQPQHF. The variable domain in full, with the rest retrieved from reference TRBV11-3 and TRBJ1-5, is EAGVVQSPRYKIIEKKQPVAFWCNPISGHNTLYWYLQNLGQGPELLIRYENEEAVDDSQLPKDRFSAERLKGVDSTLKIQPAELGDSAVYLCAPSEGDQPQHFGDGTRLSIL.

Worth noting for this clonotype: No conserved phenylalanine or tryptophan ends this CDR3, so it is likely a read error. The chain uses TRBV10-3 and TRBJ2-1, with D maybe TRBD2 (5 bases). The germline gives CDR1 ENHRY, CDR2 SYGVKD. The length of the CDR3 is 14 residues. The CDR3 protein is CATSPTATRDEQFL. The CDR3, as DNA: TGTGCGACCAGTCCCACGGCGACGCGGGATGAGCAGTTCCTC.

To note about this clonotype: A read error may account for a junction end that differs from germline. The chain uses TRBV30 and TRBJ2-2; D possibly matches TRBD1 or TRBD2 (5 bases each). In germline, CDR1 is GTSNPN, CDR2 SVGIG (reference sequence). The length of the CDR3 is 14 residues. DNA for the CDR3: TGTGCCTGGGGTACAGGATTAGACATCGGGGAGCTGTCTTTT. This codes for CAWGTGLDIGELSF. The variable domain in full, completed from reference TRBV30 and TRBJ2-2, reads SQTIHQWPATLVQPVGSPLSLECTVEGTSNPNLYWYRQAAGRGLQLLFYSVGIGQISSEVPQNLSASRPQDRQFILSSKKLLLSDSGFYLCAWGTGLDIGELSFGEGSRLTVL.

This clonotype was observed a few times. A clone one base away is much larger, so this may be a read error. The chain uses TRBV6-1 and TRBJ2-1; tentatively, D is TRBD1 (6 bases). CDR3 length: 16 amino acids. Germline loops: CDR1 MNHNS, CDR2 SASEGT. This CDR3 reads CVSSALRGGSYNEQFF. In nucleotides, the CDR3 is TGTGTCAGCAGTGCCCTCAGAGGGGGTTCCTACAATGAGCAGTTCTTC.

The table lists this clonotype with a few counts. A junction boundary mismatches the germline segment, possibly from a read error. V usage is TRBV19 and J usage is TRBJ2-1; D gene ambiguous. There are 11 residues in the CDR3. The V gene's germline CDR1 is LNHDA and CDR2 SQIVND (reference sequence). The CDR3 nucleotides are TGTACCACGTCTAGTTGGGATGAGCAGTTCTTT. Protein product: CTTSSWDEQFF.

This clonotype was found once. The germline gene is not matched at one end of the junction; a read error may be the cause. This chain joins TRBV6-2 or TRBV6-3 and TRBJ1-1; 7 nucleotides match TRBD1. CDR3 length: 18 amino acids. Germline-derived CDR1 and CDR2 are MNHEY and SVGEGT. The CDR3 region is CASSPGGSAHYMNTEAFF. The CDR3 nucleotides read TGTGCCAGCAGTCCAGGGGGTTCCGCGCACTACATGAACACTGAGGCTTTCTTT.

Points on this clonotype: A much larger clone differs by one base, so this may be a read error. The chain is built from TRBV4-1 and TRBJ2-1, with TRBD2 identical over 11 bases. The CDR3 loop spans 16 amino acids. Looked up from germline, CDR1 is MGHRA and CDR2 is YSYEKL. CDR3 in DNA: TGCACCAGCAGCCAATTCGGGACTAGCGGTGACAATGAGCAGTTCTTC. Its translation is CTSSQFGTSGDNEQFF.

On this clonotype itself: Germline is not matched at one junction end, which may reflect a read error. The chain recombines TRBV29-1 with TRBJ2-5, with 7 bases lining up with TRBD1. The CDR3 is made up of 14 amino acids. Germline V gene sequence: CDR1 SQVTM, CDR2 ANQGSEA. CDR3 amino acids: CCVALSGTGQSQYF. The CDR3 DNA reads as TGCTGCGTTGCCCTCTCCGGGACGGGACAGTCCCAGTACTTT.

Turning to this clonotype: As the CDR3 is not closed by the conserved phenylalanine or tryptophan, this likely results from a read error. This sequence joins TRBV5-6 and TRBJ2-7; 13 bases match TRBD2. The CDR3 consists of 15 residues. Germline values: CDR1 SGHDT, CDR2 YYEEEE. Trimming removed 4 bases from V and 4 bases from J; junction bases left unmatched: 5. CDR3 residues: CASSQRTSGSYEQYS. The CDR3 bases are TGTGCCAGCAGCCAACGGACTAGCGGGAGTTACGAGCAGTACTCC.

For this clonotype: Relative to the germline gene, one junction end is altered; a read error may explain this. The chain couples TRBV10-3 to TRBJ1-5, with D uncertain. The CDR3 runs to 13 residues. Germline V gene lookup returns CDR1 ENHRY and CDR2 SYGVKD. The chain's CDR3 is CAMSVGGNQPQHF. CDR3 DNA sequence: TGTGCCATGAGTGTCGGAGGGAACCAGCCCCAGCATTTT.

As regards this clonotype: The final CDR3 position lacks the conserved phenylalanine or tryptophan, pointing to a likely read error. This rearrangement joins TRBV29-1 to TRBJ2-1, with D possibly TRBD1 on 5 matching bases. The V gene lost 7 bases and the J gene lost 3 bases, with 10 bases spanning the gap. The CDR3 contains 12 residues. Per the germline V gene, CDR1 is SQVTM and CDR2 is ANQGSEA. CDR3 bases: TGCAGCGCCCTAGGGGACTACAATGAGCAGTTCTCA. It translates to CSALGDYNEQFS.

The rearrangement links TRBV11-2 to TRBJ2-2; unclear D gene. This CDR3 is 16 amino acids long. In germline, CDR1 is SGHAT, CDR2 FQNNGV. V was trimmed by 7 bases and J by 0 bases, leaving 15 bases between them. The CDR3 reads CASNLAVFANTGELFF. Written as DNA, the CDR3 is TGTGCCAGCAACTTGGCTGTGTTCGCGAACACCGGGGAGCTGTTTTTT.

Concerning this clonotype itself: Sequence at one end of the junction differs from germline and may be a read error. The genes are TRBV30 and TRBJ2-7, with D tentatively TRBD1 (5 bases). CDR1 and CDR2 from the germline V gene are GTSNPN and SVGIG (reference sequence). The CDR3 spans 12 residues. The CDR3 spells CVWGRVRYELYF. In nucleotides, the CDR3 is TGTGTCTGGGGCAGGGTACGGTACGAGCTGTACTTC. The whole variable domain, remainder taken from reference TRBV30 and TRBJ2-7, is SQTIHQWPATLVQPVGSPLSLECTVEGTSNPNLYWYRQAAGRGLQLLFYSVGIGQISSEVPQNLSASRPQDRQFILSSKKLLLSDSGFYLCVWGRVRYELYFGPGTRLTVT.

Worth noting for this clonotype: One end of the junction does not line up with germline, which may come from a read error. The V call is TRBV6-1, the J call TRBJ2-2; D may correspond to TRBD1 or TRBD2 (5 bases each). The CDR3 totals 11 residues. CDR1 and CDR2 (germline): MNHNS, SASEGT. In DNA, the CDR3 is TGTGCTAGCAGTGCCGTAGGGGAGCAGTTTTTT. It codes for CASSAVGEQFF.

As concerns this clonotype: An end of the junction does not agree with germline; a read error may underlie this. CDR3 DNA: TGTGCCAGCAGTTACGGATCGGGTGAGCGGTTCTTC. Its translation is CASSYGSGERFF. The V and J genes are TRBV6-5 and TRBJ2-1; D call uncertain. The CDR3 contains 12 residues. The germline V gene has CDR1 MNHEY and CDR2 SVGAGI.

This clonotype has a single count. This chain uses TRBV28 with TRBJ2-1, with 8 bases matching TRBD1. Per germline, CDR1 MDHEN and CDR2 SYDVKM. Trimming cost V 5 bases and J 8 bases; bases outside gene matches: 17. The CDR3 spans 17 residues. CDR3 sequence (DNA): TGTGCCAGCAGTCCAGAGCAGGGGGCAGGGAGAGTCGATGAGCAGTTCTTC. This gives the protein CASSPEQGAGRVDEQFF.

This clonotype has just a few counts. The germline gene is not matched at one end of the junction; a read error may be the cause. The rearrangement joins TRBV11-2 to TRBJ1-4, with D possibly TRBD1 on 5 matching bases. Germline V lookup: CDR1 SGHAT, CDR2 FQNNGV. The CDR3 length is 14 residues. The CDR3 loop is CASNLEVGDEKLFF. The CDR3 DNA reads TGTGCCAGCAACTTAGAGGTTGGGGACGAAAAACTGTTCTTC.